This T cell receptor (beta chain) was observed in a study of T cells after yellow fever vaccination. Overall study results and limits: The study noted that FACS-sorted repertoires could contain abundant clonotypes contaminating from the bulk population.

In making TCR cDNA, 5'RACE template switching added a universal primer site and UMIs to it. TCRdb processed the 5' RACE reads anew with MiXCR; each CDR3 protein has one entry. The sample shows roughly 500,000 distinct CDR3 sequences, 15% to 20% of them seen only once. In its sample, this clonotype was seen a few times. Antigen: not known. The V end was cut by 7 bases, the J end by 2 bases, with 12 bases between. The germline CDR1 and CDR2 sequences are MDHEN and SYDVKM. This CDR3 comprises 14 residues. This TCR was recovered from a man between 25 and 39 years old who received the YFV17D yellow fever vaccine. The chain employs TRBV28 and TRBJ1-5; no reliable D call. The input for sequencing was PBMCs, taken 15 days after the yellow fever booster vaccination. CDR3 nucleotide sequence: TGTGCCAGCAACTCCCGGATAGGCAATCAGCCCCAGCATTTT. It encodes CASNSRIGNQPQHF.